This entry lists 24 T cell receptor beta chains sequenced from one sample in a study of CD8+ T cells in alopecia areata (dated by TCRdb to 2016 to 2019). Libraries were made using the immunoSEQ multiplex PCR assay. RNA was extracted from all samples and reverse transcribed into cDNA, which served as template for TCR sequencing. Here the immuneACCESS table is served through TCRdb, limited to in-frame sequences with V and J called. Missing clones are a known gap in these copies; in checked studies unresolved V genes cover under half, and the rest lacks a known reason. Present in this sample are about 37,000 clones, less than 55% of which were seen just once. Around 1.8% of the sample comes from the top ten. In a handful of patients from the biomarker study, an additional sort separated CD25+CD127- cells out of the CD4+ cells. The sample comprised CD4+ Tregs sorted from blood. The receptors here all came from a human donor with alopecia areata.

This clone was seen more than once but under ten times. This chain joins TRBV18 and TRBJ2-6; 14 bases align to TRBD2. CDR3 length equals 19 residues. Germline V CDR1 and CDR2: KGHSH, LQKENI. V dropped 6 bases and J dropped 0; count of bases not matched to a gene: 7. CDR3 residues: CASSGTSGGSISGANVLTF. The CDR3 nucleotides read TGTGCCAGCTCCGGGACTAGCGGGGGCTCCATCTCTGGGGCCAACGTCCTGACTTTC.

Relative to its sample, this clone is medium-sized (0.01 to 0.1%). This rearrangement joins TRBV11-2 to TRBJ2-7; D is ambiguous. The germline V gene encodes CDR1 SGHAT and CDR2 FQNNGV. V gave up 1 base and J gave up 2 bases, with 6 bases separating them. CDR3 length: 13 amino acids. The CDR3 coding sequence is TGTGCCAGCAGCTTAGGGGCAGCCTACGAGCAGTACTTC. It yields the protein CASSLGAAYEQYF. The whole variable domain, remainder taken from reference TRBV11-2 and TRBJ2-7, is EAGVAQSPRYKIIEKRQSVAFWCNPISGHATLYWYQQILGQGPKLLIQFQNNGVVDDSQLPKDRFSAERLKGVDSTLKIQPAKLEDSAVYLCASSLGAAYEQYFGPGTRLTVT.

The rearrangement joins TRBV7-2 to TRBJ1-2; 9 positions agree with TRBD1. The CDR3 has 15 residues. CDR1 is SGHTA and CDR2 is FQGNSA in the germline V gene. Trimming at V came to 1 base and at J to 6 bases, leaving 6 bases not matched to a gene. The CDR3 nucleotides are TGTGCCAGCAGCTTAGATCGCAGGACAGGGGATGGCTACACCTTC. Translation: CASSLDRRTGDGYTF.

The CDR3 DNA sequence: TGTGCCAGCTCAAAACAGGGGGCCTACGAGCAGTACTTC. Amino acid sequence: CASSKQGAYEQYF. The V and J genes are TRBV18 and TRBJ2-7, with 8 positions matching TRBD1. V gave up 5 bases and J gave up 2 bases; unmatched junction bases: 2. The CDR3 is made up of 13 amino acids. CDR1 and CDR2 from the germline V gene are KGHSH and LQKENI. Together with reference TRBV18 and TRBJ2-7, the CDR3 gives the full variable domain: NAGVMQNPRHLVRRRGQEARLRCSPMKGHSHVYWYRQLPEEGLKFMVYLQKENIIDESGMPKERFSAEFPKEGPSILRIQQVVRGDSAAYFCASSKQGAYEQYFGPGTRLTVT.

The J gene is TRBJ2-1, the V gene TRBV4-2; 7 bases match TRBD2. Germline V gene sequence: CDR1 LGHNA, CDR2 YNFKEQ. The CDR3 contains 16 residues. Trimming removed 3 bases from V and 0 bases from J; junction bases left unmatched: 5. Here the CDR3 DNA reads TGTGCCAGCAGCCAGACCGGGACTAACTCCTACAATGAGCAGTTCTTC. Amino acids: CASSQTGTNSYNEQFF.

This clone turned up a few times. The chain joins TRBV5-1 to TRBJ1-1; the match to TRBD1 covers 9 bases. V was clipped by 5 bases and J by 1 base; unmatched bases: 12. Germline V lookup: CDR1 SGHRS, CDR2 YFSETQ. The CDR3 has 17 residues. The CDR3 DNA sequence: TGCGCCAGCAGTGGTCCAGGGACAGGGCAATCGAACACTGAAGCTTTCTTT. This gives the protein CASSGPGTGQSNTEAFF.

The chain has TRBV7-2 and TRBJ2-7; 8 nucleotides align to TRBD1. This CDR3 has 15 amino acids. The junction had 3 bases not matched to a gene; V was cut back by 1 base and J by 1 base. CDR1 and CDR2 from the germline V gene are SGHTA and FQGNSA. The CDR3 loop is CASSLGQGISYEQYF. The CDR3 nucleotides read TGTGCCAGCAGCTTAGGACAGGGGATTTCCTACGAGCAGTACTTC.

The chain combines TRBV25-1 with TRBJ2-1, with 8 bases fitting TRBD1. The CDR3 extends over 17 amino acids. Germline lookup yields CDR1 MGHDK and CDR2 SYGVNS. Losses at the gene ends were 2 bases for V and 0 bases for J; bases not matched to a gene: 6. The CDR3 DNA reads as TGTGCCAGCAGTGAACTATACAGGGGGAGCTCCTACAATGAGCAGTTCTTC. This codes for CASSELYRGSSYNEQFF.

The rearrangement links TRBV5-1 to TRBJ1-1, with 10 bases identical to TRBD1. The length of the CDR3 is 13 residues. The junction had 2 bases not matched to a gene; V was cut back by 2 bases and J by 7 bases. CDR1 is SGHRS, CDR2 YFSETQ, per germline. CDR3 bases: TGCGCCAGCAGCTTAGACAGGGGGCTTGAAGCTTTCTTT. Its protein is CASSLDRGLEAFF.

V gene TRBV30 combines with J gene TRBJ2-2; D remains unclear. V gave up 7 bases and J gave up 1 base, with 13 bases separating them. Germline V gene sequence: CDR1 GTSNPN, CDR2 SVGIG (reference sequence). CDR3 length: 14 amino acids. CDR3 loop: CASRRQVNTGELFF. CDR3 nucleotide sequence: TGTGCCTCCAGACGCCAGGTGAACACCGGGGAGCTGTTTTTT. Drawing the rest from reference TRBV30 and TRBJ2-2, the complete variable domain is SQTIHQWPATLVQPVGSPLSLECTVEGTSNPNLYWYRQAAGRGLQLLFYSVGIGQISSEVPQNLSASRPQDRQFILSSKKLLLSDSGFYLCASRRQVNTGELFFGEGSRLTVL.

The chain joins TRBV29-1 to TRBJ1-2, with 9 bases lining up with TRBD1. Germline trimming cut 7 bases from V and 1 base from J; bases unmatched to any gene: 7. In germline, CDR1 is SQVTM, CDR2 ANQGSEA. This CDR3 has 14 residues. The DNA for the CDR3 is TGCAGCGCAAAACAGGGGGCAGATAACTATGGCTACACCTTC. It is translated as CSAKQGADNYGYTF. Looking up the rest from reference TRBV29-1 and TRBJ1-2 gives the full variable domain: SAVISQKPSRDICQRGTSLTIQCQVDSQVTMMFWYRQQPGQSLTLIATANQGSEATYESGFVIDKFPISRPNLTFSTLTVSNMSPEDSSIYLCSAKQGADNYGYTFGSGTRLTVV.

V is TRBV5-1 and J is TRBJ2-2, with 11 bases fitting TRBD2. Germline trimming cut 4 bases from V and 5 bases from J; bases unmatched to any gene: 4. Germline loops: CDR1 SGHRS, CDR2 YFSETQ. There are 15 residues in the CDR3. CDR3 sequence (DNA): TGCGCCAGCAGCGATCCTAGCGGGAGGACCGGGGAGCTGTTTTTT. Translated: CASSDPSGRTGELFF.

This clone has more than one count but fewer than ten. The CDR3, as DNA: TGTGCCAGCAGCTTAGTAACAGGGGCAAACACCGGGGAGCTGTTTTTT. It translates to CASSLVTGANTGELFF. The chain carries TRBV7-8 and TRBJ2-2; 7 positions match TRBD1. Germline V gives CDR1 SGHVS, CDR2 FQNEAQ. With 1 base clipped from V and 2 bases from J, the junction kept 4 bases outside the gene matches. This CDR3 comprises 16 residues.

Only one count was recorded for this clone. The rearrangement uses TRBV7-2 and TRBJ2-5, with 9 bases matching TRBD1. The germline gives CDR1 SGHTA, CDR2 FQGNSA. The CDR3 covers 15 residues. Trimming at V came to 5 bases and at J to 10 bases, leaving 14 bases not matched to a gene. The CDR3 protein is CASSVLAGTGLFQYF. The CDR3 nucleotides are TGTGCCAGCAGCGTCCTCGCCGGGACAGGGCTATTCCAGTACTTC.

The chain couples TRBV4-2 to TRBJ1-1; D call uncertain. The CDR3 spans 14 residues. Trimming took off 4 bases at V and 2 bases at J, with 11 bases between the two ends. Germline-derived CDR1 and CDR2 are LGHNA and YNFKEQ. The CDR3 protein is CASSLIAANTEAFF. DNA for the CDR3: TGTGCCAGCAGCCTCATCGCGGCTAACACTGAAGCTTTCTTT.

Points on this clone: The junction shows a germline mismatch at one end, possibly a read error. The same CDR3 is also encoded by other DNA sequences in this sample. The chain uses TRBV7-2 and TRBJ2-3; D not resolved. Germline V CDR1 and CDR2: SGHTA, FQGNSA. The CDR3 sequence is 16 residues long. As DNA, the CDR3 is TGCGCCAGCAGCCCCCAAAGCAGCGCTCGCACAGATACGCAGTATTTT. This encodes CASSPQSSARTDTQYF.

DNA of the CDR3: TGTGCCAGCTCACCGCAGGGGTACGGCAATCAGCCCCAGCATTTT. Translating gives CASSPQGYGNQPQHF. This chain uses TRBV18 with TRBJ1-5; D may be TRBD1 (6 bases). V shed 3 bases and J shed 2 bases, with 11 bases lying between them. The CDR3 length is 15 residues. Germline assignment: CDR1 KGHSH and CDR2 LQKENI.

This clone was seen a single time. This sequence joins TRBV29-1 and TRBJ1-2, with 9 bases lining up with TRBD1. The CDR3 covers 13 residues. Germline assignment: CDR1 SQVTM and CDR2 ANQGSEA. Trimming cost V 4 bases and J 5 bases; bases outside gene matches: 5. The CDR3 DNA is TGCAGCGTTGGTGGGACAGGGAGGTATGGCTACACCTTC. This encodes CSVGGTGRYGYTF.

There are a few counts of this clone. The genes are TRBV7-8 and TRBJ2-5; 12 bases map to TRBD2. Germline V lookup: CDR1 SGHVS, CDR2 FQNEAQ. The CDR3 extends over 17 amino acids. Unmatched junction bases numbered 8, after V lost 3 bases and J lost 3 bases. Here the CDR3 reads CASSFQIWTSGEETQYF. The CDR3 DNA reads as TGTGCCAGCAGCTTTCAAATCTGGACTAGCGGGGAAGAGACCCAGTACTTC.

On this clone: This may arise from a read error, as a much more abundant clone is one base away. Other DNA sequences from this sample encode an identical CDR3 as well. The CDR3 DNA sequence: TGTGCCAGCAGCCAAGATGGGGCAGGTAGCAATCAGCCCCAGCATTTT. As protein: CASSQDGAGSNQPQHF. This sequence joins TRBV5-4 and TRBJ1-5; perhaps TRBD1 as D (5 bases). The germline V gene has CDR1 SGHNT and CDR2 YYREEE (reference sequence). The CDR3 totals 16 residues. Between the trimmed V and J ends, which lost 4 bases and 0 bases, there was a span of 14 bases.

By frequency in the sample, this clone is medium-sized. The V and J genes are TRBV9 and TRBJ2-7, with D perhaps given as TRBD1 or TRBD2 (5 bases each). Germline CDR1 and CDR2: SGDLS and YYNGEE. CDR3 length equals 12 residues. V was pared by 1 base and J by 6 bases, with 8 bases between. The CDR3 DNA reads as TGTGCCAGCAGCGTACTTGGGGGCGAGCAGTACTTC. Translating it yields CASSVLGGEQYF.

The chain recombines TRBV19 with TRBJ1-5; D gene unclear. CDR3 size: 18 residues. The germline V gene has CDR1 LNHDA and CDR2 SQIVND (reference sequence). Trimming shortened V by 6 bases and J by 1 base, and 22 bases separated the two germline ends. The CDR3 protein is CASRTTFPRVKSNQPQHF. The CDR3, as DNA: TGTGCCAGTAGAACCACTTTTCCGAGGGTGAAGAGCAATCAGCCCCAGCATTTT.

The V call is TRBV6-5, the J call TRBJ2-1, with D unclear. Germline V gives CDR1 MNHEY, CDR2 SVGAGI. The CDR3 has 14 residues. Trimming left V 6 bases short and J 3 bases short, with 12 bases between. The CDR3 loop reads CASRPLYRYNEQFF. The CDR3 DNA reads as TGTGCCAGCAGACCCTTATATCGCTACAATGAGCAGTTCTTC.

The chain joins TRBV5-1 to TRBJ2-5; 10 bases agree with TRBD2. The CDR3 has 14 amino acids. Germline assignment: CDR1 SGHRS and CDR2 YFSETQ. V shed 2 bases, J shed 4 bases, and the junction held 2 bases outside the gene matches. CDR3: CASSLAGGPETQYF. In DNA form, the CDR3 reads TGCGCCAGCAGCTTAGCGGGAGGGCCAGAGACCCAGTACTTC. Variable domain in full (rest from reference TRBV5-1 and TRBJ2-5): KAGVTQTPRYLIKTRGQQVTLSCSPISGHRSVSWYQQTPGQGLQFLFEYFSETQRNKGNFPGRFSGRQFSNSRSEMNVSTLELGDSALYLCASSLAGGPETQYFGPGTRLLVL.